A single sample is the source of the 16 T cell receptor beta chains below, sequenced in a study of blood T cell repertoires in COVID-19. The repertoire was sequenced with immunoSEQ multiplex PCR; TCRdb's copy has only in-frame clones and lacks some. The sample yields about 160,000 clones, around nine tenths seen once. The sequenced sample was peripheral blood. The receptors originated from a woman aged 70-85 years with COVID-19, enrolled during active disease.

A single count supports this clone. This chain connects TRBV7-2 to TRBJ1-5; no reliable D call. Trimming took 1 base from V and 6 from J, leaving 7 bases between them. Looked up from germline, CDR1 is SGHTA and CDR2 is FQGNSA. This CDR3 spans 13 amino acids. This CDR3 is CASSLESFQPQHF. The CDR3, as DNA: TGTGCCAGCAGCTTAGAATCCTTTCAGCCCCAGCATTTT.

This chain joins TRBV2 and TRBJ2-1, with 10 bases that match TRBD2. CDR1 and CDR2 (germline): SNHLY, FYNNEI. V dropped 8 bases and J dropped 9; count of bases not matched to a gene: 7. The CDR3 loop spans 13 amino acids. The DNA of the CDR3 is TGTGCCAGCGGATGGGGACTAGCGCTTGAGCAGTTCTTC. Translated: CASGWGLALEQFF. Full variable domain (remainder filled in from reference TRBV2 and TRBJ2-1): EPEVTQTPSHQVTQMGQEVILRCVPISNHLYFYWYRQILGQKVEFLVSFYNNEISEKSEIFDDQFSVERPDGSNFTLKIRSTKLEDSAMYFCASGWGLALEQFFGPGTRLTVL.

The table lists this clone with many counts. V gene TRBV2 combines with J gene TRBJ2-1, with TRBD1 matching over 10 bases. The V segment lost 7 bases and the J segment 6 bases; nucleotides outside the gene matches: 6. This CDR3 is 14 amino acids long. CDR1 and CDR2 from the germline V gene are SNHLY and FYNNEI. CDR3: CASTIRTGGNEQFF. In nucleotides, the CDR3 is TGTGCCAGCACCATCCGGACAGGGGGCAATGAGCAGTTCTTC. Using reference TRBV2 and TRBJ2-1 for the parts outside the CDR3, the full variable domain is EPEVTQTPSHQVTQMGQEVILRCVPISNHLYFYWYRQILGQKVEFLVSFYNNEISEKSEIFDDQFSVERPDGSNFTLKIRSTKLEDSAMYFCASTIRTGGNEQFFGPGTRLTVL.

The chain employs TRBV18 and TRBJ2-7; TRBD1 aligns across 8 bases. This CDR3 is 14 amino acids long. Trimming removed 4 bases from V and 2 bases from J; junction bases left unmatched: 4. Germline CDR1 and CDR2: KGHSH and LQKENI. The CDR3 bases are TGTGCCAGCTCACGACAGACAGGGGCCTACGAGCAGTACTTC. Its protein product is CASSRQTGAYEQYF.

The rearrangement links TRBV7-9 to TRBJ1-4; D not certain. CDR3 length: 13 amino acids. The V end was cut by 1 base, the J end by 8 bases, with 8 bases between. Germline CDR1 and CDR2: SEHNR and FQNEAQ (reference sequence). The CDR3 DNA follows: TGTGCCAGCAGCTTAGGGGGAGGAGAAAAACTGTTTTTT. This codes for CASSLGGGEKLFF. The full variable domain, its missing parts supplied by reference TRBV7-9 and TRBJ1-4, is DTGVSQNPRHKITKRGQNVTFRCDPISEHNRLYWYRQTLGQGPEFLTYFQNEAQLEKSRLLSDRFSAERPKGSFSTLEIQRTEQGDSAMYLCASSLGGGEKLFFGSGTQLSVL.

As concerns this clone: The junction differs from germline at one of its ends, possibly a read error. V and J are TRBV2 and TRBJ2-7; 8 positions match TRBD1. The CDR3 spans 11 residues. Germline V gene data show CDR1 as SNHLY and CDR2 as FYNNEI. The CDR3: CASSPDRGFNF. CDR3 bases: TGTGCCAGCAGCCCCGACAGGGGTTTTAACTTC.

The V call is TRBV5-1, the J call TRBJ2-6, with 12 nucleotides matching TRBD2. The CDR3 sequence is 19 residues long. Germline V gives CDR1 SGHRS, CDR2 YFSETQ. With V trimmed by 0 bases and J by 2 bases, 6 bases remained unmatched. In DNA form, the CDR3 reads TGCGCCAGCAGCTTGGGCGCTAGCGGGGGGGCCGCTGGGGCCAACGTCCTGACTTTC. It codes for CASSLGASGGAAGANVLTF.

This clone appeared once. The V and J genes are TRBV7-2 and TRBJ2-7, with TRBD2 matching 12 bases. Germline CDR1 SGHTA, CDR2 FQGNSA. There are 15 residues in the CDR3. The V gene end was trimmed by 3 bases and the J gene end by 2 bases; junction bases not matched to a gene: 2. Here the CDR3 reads CASSFGLAGTYEQYF. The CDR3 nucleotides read TGTGCCAGCAGCTTCGGACTAGCGGGGACCTACGAGCAGTACTTC.

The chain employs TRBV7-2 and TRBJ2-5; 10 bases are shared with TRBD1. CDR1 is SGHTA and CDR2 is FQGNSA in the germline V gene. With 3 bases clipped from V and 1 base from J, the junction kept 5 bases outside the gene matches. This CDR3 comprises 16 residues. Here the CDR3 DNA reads TGTGCCAGCAGCTTGAGACAGGGGGCCGGCCAAGAGACCCAGTACTTC. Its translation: CASSLRQGAGQETQYF.

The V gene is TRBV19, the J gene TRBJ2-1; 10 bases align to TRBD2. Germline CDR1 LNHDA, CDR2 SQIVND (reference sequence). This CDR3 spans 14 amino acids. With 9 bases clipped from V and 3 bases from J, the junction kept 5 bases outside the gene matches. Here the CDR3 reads CASKLAGFYNEQFF. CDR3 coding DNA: TGTGCCAGCAAACTAGCGGGGTTCTACAATGAGCAGTTCTTC.

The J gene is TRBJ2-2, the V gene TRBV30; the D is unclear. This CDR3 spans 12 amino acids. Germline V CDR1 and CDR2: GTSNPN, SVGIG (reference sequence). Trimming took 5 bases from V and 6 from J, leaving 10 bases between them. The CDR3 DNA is TGTGCCTGGGATCTAGGTGCCGGGGAGCTGTTTTTT. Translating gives CAWDLGAGELFF.

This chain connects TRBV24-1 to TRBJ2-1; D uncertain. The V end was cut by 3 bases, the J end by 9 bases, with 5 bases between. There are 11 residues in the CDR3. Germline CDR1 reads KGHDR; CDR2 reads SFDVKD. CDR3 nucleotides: TGTGCCACCAGTGATACGAGTGAGCAGTTCTTC. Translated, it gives CATSDTSEQFF.

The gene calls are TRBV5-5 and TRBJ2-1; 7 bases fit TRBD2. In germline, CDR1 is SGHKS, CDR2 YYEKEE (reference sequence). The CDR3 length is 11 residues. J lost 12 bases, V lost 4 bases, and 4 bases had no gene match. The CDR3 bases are TGTGCCAGCAGCAGGGACTACTTGCAGTTCTTC. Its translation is CASSRDYLQFF.

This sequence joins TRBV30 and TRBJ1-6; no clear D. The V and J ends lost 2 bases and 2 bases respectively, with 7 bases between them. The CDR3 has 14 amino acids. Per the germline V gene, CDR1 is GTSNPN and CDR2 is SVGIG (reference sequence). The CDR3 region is CAWSLEAYNSPLHF. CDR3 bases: TGTGCCTGGAGTCTGGAGGCCTATAATTCACCCCTCCACTTT.

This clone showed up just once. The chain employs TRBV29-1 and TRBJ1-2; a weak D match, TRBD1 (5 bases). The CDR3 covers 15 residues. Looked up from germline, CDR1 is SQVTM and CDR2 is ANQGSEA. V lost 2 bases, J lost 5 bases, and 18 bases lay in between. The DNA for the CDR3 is TGCAGCGTTGAACCTCCCTTGACAGAATCATATGGCTACACCTTC. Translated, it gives CSVEPPLTESYGYTF.

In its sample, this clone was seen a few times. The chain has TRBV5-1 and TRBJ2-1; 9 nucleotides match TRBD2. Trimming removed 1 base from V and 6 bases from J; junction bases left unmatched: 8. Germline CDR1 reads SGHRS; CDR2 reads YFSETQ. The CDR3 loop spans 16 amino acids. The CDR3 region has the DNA TGCGCCAGCAGCTTGATGCAGGCGGGGGGGCTCAATGAGCAGTTCTTC. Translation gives CASSLMQAGGLNEQFF.